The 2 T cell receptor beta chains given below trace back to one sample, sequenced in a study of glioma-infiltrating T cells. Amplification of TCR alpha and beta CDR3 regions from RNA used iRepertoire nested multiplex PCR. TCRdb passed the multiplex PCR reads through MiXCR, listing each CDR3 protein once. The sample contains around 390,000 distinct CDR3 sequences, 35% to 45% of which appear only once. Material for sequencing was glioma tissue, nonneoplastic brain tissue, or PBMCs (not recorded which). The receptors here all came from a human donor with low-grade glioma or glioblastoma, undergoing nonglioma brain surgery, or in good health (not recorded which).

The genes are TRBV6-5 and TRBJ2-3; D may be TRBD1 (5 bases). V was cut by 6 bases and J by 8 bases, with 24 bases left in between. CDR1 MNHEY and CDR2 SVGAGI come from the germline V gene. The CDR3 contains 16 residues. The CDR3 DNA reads TGTGCCAGCAGCTTGGCTCCGGACATTTCCCAAGGTACGCAGTATTTT. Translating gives CASSLAPDISQGTQYF.

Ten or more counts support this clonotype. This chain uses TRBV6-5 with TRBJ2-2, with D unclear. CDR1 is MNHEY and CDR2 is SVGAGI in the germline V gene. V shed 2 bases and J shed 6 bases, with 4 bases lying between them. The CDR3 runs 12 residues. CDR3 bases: TGTGCCAGCAGTTACGGTTCCGGGGAGCTGTTTTTT. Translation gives CASSYGSGELFF.